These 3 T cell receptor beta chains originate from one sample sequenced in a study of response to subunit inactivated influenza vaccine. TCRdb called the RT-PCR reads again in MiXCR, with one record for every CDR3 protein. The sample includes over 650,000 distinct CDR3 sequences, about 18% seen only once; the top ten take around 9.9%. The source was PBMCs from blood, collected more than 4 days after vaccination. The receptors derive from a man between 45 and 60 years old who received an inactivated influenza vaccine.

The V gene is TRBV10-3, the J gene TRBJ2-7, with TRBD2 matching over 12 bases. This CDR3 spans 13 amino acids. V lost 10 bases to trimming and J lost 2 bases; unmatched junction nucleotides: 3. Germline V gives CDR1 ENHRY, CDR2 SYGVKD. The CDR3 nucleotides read TGTGCCACCCTAGCGGGAGGGACCTACGAGCAGTACTTC. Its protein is CATLAGGTYEQYF.

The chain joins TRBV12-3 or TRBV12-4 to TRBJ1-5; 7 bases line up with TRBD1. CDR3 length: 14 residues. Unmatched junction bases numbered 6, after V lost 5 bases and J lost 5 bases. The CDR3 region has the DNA TGTGCCAGCAGTCCAGCAGGGGGGGATCAGCCCCAGCATTTT. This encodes CASSPAGGDQPQHF.

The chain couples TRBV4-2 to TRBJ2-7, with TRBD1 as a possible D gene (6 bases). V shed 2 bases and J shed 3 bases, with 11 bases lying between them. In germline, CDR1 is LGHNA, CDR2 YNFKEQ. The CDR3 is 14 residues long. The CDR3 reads CASSQTGPSYEQYF. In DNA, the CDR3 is TGTGCCAGCAGCCAAACAGGGCCGAGCTACGAGCAGTACTTC.